This T cell receptor beta chain is from a study of T-cell reconstitution after alpha-beta-depleted transplantation in children. Study-wide results and caveats: Where alpha-beta T cells came from about two months after transplant was reportedly several hundred expanded graft clones.

The germline V and J ends were trimmed by 5 bases and 0 bases, with 23 bases remaining between them. The CDR3 loop spans 19 amino acids. CDR1 is SGHAT, CDR2 FQNNGV, per germline. Preparation of the TCRbeta library involved a method that used unique molecular identifiers. Each CDR3 protein gets one entry after TCRdb re-called the PCR reads with MiXCR. The profile shows 800,000 to 1,000,000 distinct CDR3 sequences, roughly 29% of them singletons. For this clonotype: Its matching antigen is unknown.

The sequencing here drew on PBMCs, mostly from graft donor cells, taken 360 days after TCRalphabeta/CD19-depleted stem cell transplant. This TCR was sampled from a boy younger than two who had a stem cell transplant for SCID, so the T cells may come from the graft donor. The genes are TRBV11-2 and TRBJ2-1, with D perhaps TRBD2 (6 bases). Here the CDR3 reads CASSTSSGLLKSSYNEQFF. The CDR3 DNA sequence: TGTGCCAGCAGCACCTCCTCGGGACTCCTAAAAAGCTCCTACAATGAGCAGTTCTTC.